What follows is one TCR beta chain and its context. Its antigen is still unknown. Using 15 ng of total RNA, TCR libraries were made with the QIAseq Immune Repertoire TCR panel. Each CDR3 protein is one row after TCRdb ran MiXCR on the reads. In the table there are some 1,000 distinct CDR3 sequences, roughly 9.7% of which are singletons. CDR3 length: 15 amino acids. V shed 3 bases and J shed 3 bases, with 14 bases lying between them. Germline V gene lookup returns CDR1 SGHTA and CDR2 FQGTGA. The data stem from a study of circulating CD8 cells and anti-PD-1 response in melanoma. Overall study findings and caveats: The cohort mixed treatment-naive and previously treated patients. Subset repertoires were largely private at M1, with under 7.5% shared.

Four subsets defined by PD-1 and/or TIGIT were sorted from live CD3+CD8+TCRalphabeta+ cells. This TCR was recovered from a human donor with melanoma. V gene TRBV7-3 combines with J gene TRBJ2-5; D tentatively fits TRBD1 or TRBD2 (6 bases each). The material was CD8+ T cells from PBMCs, obtained at baseline or after one month of anti-PD-1 therapy (not recorded which). CDR3 in amino acids: CASSFGGPIKETQYF. In nucleotides, the CDR3 is TGTGCCAGCAGCTTTGGGGGGCCAATCAAAGAGACCCAGTACTTC.